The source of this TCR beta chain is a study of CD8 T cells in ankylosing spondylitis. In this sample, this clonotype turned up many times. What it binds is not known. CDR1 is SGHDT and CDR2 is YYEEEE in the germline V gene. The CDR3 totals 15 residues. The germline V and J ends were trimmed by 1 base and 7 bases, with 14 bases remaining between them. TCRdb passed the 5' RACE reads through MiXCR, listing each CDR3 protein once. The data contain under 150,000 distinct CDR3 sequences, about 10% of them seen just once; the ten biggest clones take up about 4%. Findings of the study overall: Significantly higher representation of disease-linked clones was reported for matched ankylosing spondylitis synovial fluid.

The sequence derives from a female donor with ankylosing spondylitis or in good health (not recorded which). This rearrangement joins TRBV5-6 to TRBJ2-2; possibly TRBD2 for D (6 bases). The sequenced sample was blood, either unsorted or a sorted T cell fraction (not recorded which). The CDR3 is CASSLRLEYFGELFF. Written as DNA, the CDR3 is TGTGCCAGCAGCTTGCGACTAGAATATTTCGGGGAGCTGTTTTTT.